This TCR beta chain was captured by sequencing in a study of human CD4 T cells and Enterobacteriaceae (dated by TCRdb to 2019 to 2021). General conclusions and limits of the study: The reactivity of ex vivo clonotypes was inferred solely by matching the nucleotide sequences of those clonotypes to CFSE-low cultures from the same donors. Ex vivo, broadly cross-reactive clonotypes appeared more expanded than specific ones, with about 55% of the 19 and 21 of 34 in the top 5%.

Ex vivo total memory CD4+ samples were sequenced at deep level, with detection sensitivity of one cell in 200,000. The QIAamp DNA Micro Kit was used to extract genomic DNA from cell pellets, and the quantity and purity of the genomic DNA were checked by spectrophotometry. TCR Vbeta CDR3 regions were amplified with the immunoSEQ multiplex PCR assay. Sequencing of amplicons was performed on the Illumina HiSeq platform. The retrieved sequences were 87 nucleotides in length and included the CDR3 region. The paper's data handling went like this. Each unique productive TCR Vbeta nucleotide sequence counted as a clonotype and was quantified by productive template frequency from ImmunoSEQ Analyzer V3.0. Expanded clonotypes were defined by a threshold at the top 5th percentile of each frequency-ranked repertoire. Repertoire overlap was calculated as Chao-Jaccard using the R package fossil and displayed by nonmetric multidimensional scaling using the R package MASS. TCRdb stores this immuneACCESS table with in-frame sequences only. Part of the clones is absent; in the studies checked, under half of the shortfall reflects unresolved V genes, and no reason is known for the rest. From that table come the V and J calls and clone size; the DNA was used to work out D and trimming. Here the sample has tens of thousands of clones; about 80% occur a single time. The ten biggest clones cover about 1.5% of the sample.

Memory CD4+ T cells were FACS-sorted on a FACSAria III to over 95% purity as all CD4+ cells other than CD45RA+CCR7+CD95- naive cells. Blood from healthy donors came from blood donation centers in Switzerland. Total CD4+ T cells and monocytes were enriched by positive selection with CD4 and CD14 magnetic microbeads. Before sorting, CD8+, CD14+, CD16+, CD56+, CD19+ and CD25-bright cells were excluded. To assess in vivo expansion of bacteria-reactive clonotypes, total memory CD4+ T cells from a couple of blood donors were sequenced directly ex vivo. Ficoll-Paque Plus was used to isolate peripheral blood mononuclear cells from donor blood. Comments on this clone: Its antigen is currently not known. No qualities accompany the bases; no much larger clone lies one base away.

CDR1 and CDR2 are drawn from the germline V gene: MNHNS, SASEGT. The CDR3 measures 15 amino acids from cysteine to phenylalanine. Only the CDR3 DNA is retained, 45 bases long and in frame from the first base. V has 6 bases trimmed and J has 6 bases trimmed; junction bases matching no gene number 4. The sample was memory CD4+ T cells from blood. In the paper's terms, the cell subset or site label means: total memory CD4 T cells sorted directly ex vivo, unstimulated. The receptor was derived from a human donor in good health. This receptor chain uses TRBV6-1 and TRBJ2-2; TRBD2 matches 13 bases in the middle. The CDR3 corresponds to CASSSGLAGAGELFF. The DNA is as follows: TGTGCCAGCAGCTCCGGACTAGCGGGAGCCGGGGAGCTGTTTTTT.